This T cell receptor (beta chain) emerged from a study of T cell repertoires in cytomegalovirus infection. On the study more broadly: In public TCR beta signatures, there were indications of both CMV infection and matching HLA type.

Whole-study findings and limits: The response measured ex vivo was dominated by TCR beta clonotypes (HLA-C-restricted and CMV-specific). Identification of carriers of CMV plus the relevant HLA was performed using cumulative public TCR beta family frequency.

With regard to this clonotype: What it binds is not known.

The CDR3 length is 15 residues. The V and J ends lost 3 bases and 8 bases respectively, with 18 bases between them. Germline CDR1 SGDLS, CDR2 YYNGEE. TCRdb reanalysed the reads using MiXCR and keeps one entry per CDR3 protein. The data contain more than 500,000 distinct CDR3 sequences, 15% to 20% of them singletons. V usage is TRBV9 and J usage is TRBJ2-1; no firm D call. Sequenced input: CD8+ T cells from PBMCs. This receptor was identified in a human donor in good health (CMV status not recorded). Some clones in this sample may be carry-over from other donors' samples. CDR3 loop: CASSAHQAPSDEQFF. In DNA, the CDR3 is TGTGCCAGCAGCGCACACCAGGCTCCCAGCGATGAGCAGTTCTTC.